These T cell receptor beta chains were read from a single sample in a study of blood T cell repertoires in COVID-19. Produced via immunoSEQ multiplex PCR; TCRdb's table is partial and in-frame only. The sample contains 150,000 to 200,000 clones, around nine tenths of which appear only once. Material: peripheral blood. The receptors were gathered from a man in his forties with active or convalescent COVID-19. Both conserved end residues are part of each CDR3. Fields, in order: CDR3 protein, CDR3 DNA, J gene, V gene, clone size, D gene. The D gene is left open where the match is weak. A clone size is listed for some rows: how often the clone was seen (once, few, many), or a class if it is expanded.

CATSDRTGGGNQPQHF TGTGCCACCAGTGACCGGACAGGGGGTGGCAATCAGCCCCAGCATTTT TRBJ1-5 TRBV24-1 . TRBD1
CASSSTGSQPQHF TGTGCCAGCAGCAGCACAGGGAGCCAGCCCCAGCATTTT TRBJ1-5 TRBV6-5 . .
CASSHIGVRVSLGNTIYF TGTGCCAGCAGCCACATTGGGGTCAGGGTAAGTTTAGGGAACACCATATATTTT TRBJ1-3 TRBV3-1/TRBV3-2 . .
CASSASSGQEKLFF TGTGCCAGCAGCGCCTCCTCGGGACAGGAAAAACTGTTTTTT TRBJ1-4 TRBV9 . TRBD1
CASSAYKNSPLHF TGTGCCAGCAGCGCATACAAGAATTCACCCCTCCACTTT TRBJ1-6 TRBV12-1 few .
CASTKGDSFFYGYTF TGTGCCAGCACTAAAGGGGACAGCTTCTTCTATGGCTACACCTTC TRBJ1-2 TRBV19 . TRBD1
CASESGQSSGNTIYF TGTGCCAGCGAATCTGGACAGTCATCTGGAAACACCATATATTTT TRBJ1-3 TRBV2 . .
CASSGNQGGGNTIYF TGTGCCAGCAGCGGTAACCAGGGGGGTGGAAACACCATATATTTT TRBJ1-3 TRBV7-9 . TRBD1
CASSQGQGFGYGYTF TGTGCCAGCAGCCAAGGACAGGGGTTTGGCTATGGCTACACCTTC TRBJ1-2 TRBV3-1/TRBV3-2 . TRBD1
CASSLNSGQRDSPLHF TGTGCCAGCAGCCTAAACTCGGGACAGAGGGATTCACCCCTCCACTTT TRBJ1-6 TRBV3-1/TRBV3-2 . TRBD1
CASSLGGSANYGYTF TGTGCCAGCAGCTTAGGAGGGTCCGCTAACTATGGCTACACCTTC TRBJ1-2 TRBV7-9 . .
CASSGTAYTGELFF TGTGCCAGCAGTGGGACAGCTTACACCGGGGAGCTGTTTTTT TRBJ2-2 TRBV25-1 . .
CAIRDRQNTGELFF TGTGCCATCAGGGACAGACAGAACACCGGGGAGCTGTTTTTT TRBJ2-2 TRBV10-3 . .
CASSPPRVGYEQYF TGCGCCAGCAGCCCGCCCCGGGTAGGCTACGAGCAGTACTTC TRBJ2-7 TRBV5-1 . .
CASSSFRDEQYF TGTGCCAGCAGCTCATTCAGGGACGAGCAGTACTTC TRBJ2-7 TRBV7-9 once .
CASSRPLKRGGTDTQYF TGTGCCAGCAGTCGCCCTTTGAAGCGGGGGGGCACAGATACGCAGTATTTT TRBJ2-3 TRBV6-6 once TRBD2
CASRRTTDEQYF TGTGCCAGCAGGAGGACTACTGACGAGCAGTACTTC TRBJ2-7 TRBV27 . .
CASTSDSGALNTGELFF TGTGCCAGCACCTCGGACAGCGGAGCCTTGAACACCGGGGAGCTGTTTTTT TRBJ2-2 TRBV6-4 . .
CASSLITGTQETQYF TGTGCCAGCAGCTTGATAACAGGGACCCAAGAGACCCAGTACTTC TRBJ2-5 TRBV5-5 once .
CASSQFTGNTEAFF TGTGCCAGCAGCCAATTCACTGGGAACACTGAAGCTTTCTTT TRBJ1-1 TRBV7-9 . .
CATSVGQLGEQYF TGTGCCACCAGTGTAGGACAGTTGGGCGAGCAGTACTTC TRBJ2-7 TRBV24-1 . .
CATSRDGRGDQPQHF TGTGCCACCAGCAGAGATGGCAGGGGGGATCAGCCCCAGCATTTT TRBJ1-5 TRBV15 . TRBD1
CASSYNLFPVYGYTF TGTGCCAGCAGCTATAACTTGTTCCCGGTTTATGGCTACACCTTC TRBJ1-2 TRBV5-5 . .
CASRDSTSYNEQFF TGCGCCAGCAGGGACTCCACATCCTACAATGAGCAGTTCTTC TRBJ2-1 TRBV5-1 . .
CASSIVGKSSYNEQFF TGTGCCAGTAGTATAGTTGGCAAAAGCTCCTACAATGAGCAGTTCTTC TRBJ2-1 TRBV19 . .
CASGRLTGQGAVEQYF TGTGCCAGCGGCAGGCTGACAGGACAGGGAGCTGTCGAGCAGTACTTC TRBJ2-7 TRBV7-9 . TRBD1
CASSEADDRYSNQPQHF TGTGCCAGCAGTGAAGCCGATGACAGATATAGCAATCAGCCCCAGCATTTT TRBJ1-5 TRBV6-1 . .
CASSNRDRGSGERETQYF TGTGCCAGCAGCAACCGGGACAGGGGTTCAGGAGAACGGGAGACCCAGTACTTC TRBJ2-5 TRBV7-6 . TRBD1